The next 24 T cell receptor beta chains were all read from a single sample in a study of blood T cell repertoires in COVID-19 (dated by TCRdb to 2018 to 2021). Library generation was performed with the immunoSEQ multiplex PCR assay. Here the immuneACCESS table is served through TCRdb, limited to in-frame sequences with V and J called. Missing clones are a known gap in these copies; in checked studies unresolved V genes cover under half, and the rest lacks a known reason. Within this sample are about 110,000 clones, with 71% of them counted one time only. About 2% of the sample is taken by the ten largest. The sequenced material came from peripheral blood. Receptors were obtained from a woman in her thirties or forties with acute or convalescent COVID-19.

J is TRBJ2-3 and V is TRBV3-1 (or the pseudogene TRBV3-2); 8 nucleotides match TRBD1. The CDR3 sequence is 15 residues long. Germline CDR1 reads LGHDT; CDR2 reads YNNKEL (reference sequence). Germline trimming cut 4 bases from V and 1 base from J; bases unmatched to any gene: 4. The CDR3 nucleotides are TGTGCCAGCAGCCGCGGACAGGGAGGCACAGATACGCAGTATTTT. Encoded protein: CASSRGQGGTDTQYF.

V gene TRBV28 combines with J gene TRBJ1-5, with D tentatively TRBD1 (6 bases). CDR1 and CDR2 (germline): MDHEN, SYDVKM. The CDR3 is 14 residues long. V lost 3 bases and J 9 bases, leaving 15 bases between the germline ends. CDR3 in amino acids: CASSFGAGVSPQHF. The CDR3 bases are TGTGCCAGCAGTTTTGGCGCAGGGGTATCGCCCCAGCATTTT.

This clone has just one count. This sequence joins TRBV7-2 and TRBJ2-2; a weak D match, TRBD2 (6 bases). With 0 bases removed from V and 4 bases from J, the gap between germline ends came to 9 bases. The CDR3 runs to 15 residues. Germline CDR1 and CDR2: SGHTA and FQGNSA. The CDR3 is CASSLARRGTGELFF. The DNA for the CDR3 is TGTGCCAGCAGCTTAGCGAGGAGGGGCACCGGGGAGCTGTTTTTT.

This rearrangement joins TRBV7-9 to TRBJ1-1; D unclear. This CDR3 is 14 amino acids long. Germline V lookup: CDR1 SEHNR, CDR2 FQNEAQ (reference sequence). The germline V and J ends were trimmed by 5 bases and 4 bases, with 14 bases remaining between them. In nucleotides, the CDR3 is TGTGCCAGCAGCCGAACGGGGATAGGCACTGAAGCTTTCTTT. Its translation: CASSRTGIGTEAFF.

The chain couples TRBV7-8 to TRBJ1-1, with 9 nucleotides matching TRBD1. J was trimmed by 5 bases and V by 4 bases; bases with no gene match: 11. CDR1 and CDR2 from the germline V gene are SGHVS and FQNEAQ. CDR3 length equals 16 residues. In DNA form, the CDR3 reads TGTGCCAGCAGCTCAATCGGTGGACAGGGGTCGACTGAAGCTTTCTTT. Amino acids: CASSSIGGQGSTEAFF.

The chain carries TRBV5-1 and TRBJ1-1; D remains ambiguous. Germline V gene lookup returns CDR1 SGHRS and CDR2 YFSETQ. The CDR3 spans 14 residues. The CDR3 reads CACQEGTMNTEAFF. The CDR3, as DNA: TGCGCTTGTCAAGAGGGAACCATGAACACTGAAGCTTTCTTT.

The chain couples TRBV7-9 to TRBJ1-2; the D gene is possibly TRBD1 (6 bases). The length of the CDR3 is 16 residues. Trimming stripped 5 bases from V and 5 bases from J, with 21 bases between. Germline V gives CDR1 SEHNR, CDR2 FQNEAQ (reference sequence). CDR3 sequence: CASSPKSRDTSYGYTF. The CDR3 DNA follows: TGTGCCAGCAGCCCAAAATCCCGGGACACATCGTATGGCTACACCTTC.

There are a few counts of this clone. The genes are TRBV15 and TRBJ1-5; possibly TRBD1 for D (6 bases). Trimming cost V 0 bases and J 6 bases, with 15 bases left between them. The CDR3 is 16 amino acids. Germline CDR1 reads LNHNV; CDR2 reads YYDKDF (reference sequence). As DNA, the CDR3 is TGTGCCACCAGCAGAGAAAAACAGGGCTCGGGTCAGCCCCAGCATTTT. Translation gives CATSREKQGSGQPQHF.

The V and J genes are TRBV5-4 and TRBJ2-5, with D perhaps TRBD1 (6 bases). The ends were cut back, 3 bases at V and 2 bases at J, with 11 bases in the middle. The V gene's germline CDR1 is SGHNT and CDR2 YYREEE (reference sequence). This CDR3 contains 14 residues. CDR3 DNA: TGTGCCAGCAGCTCAGGACAGTCTCAAGAGACCCAGTACTTC. Its translation: CASSSGQSQETQYF.

The V and J genes are TRBV19 and TRBJ1-3; a possible D gene is TRBD1 (5 bases). The CDR3 runs 15 residues. Germline V gene sequence: CDR1 LNHDA, CDR2 SQIVND (reference sequence). V lost 5 bases and J 1 base, leaving 12 bases between the germline ends. This CDR3 reads CASSPRQGSGNTIYF. The CDR3 coding sequence is TGTGCCAGTAGTCCGCGCCAGGGTTCTGGAAACACCATATATTTT.

V is TRBV6-2 or TRBV6-3 and J is TRBJ1-6; D is unclear. CDR1 MNHEY and CDR2 SVGEGT come from the germline V gene. Trimming left V 7 bases short and J 6 bases short, with 13 bases between. This CDR3 has 14 amino acids. The CDR3, as DNA: TGTGCCAGCACTTATCAACAGACTAATTCACCCCTCCACTTT. Protein product: CASTYQQTNSPLHF.

This chain connects TRBV7-6 to TRBJ2-2; no firm D call. Germline V gene lookup returns CDR1 SGHVS and CDR2 FNYEAQ. The CDR3 contains 15 residues. Trimming stripped 3 bases from V and 5 bases from J, with 13 bases between. The CDR3 loop is CASSLGGVRTGELFF. The DNA for the CDR3 is TGTGCCAGCAGCTTGGGTGGCGTGAGGACCGGGGAGCTGTTTTTT.

The J gene is TRBJ1-4, the V gene TRBV19; tentative D call: TRBD1 (5 bases). Deletions cut 6 bases from V and 6 bases from J, with 14 bases between. There are 14 residues in the CDR3. CDR1 LNHDA and CDR2 SQIVND come from the germline V gene (reference sequence). The CDR3 region is CASRFGGGYEKLFF. For the CDR3, the DNA is TGTGCCAGTAGATTCGGGGGAGGTTATGAAAAACTGTTTTTT.

This sequence joins TRBV24-1 and TRBJ2-3; TRBD2 is a possible D gene (6 bases). CDR1 KGHDR and CDR2 SFDVKD come from the germline V gene. This CDR3 has 15 residues. Trimming stripped 1 base from V and 3 bases from J, with 10 bases between. CDR3 in amino acids: CATSDLPGGTDTQYF. The CDR3 DNA reads as TGTGCCACCAGTGATTTACCCGGGGGAACAGATACGCAGTATTTT.

The chain employs TRBV19 and TRBJ2-3; TRBD2 might be the D (5 bases). This CDR3 region has 14 residues. The V gene lost 2 bases and the J gene lost 2 bases, with 8 bases spanning the gap. In germline, CDR1 is LNHDA, CDR2 SQIVND (reference sequence). This CDR3 reads CASSIRRNTDTQYF. Written as DNA, the CDR3 is TGTGCCAGTAGTATAAGGAGGAACACAGATACGCAGTATTTT.

CDR3 sequence: CASSYGTGTNTGELFF. The CDR3 bases are TGTGCCAGCAGTTACGGGACAGGCACGAACACCGGGGAGCTGTTTTTT. The chain recombines TRBV6-2 or TRBV6-3 with TRBJ2-2; 8 bases map to TRBD1. J lost 0 bases, V lost 2 bases, and 2 bases had no gene match. The CDR3 has 16 amino acids. In germline, CDR1 is MNHEY, CDR2 SVGEGT.

V is TRBV5-1 and J is TRBJ2-7; 10 bases align to TRBD2. The V and J ends lost 4 bases and 4 bases, in that order; junction bases with no gene match: 5. CDR3 size: 14 residues. Germline values: CDR1 SGHRS, CDR2 YFSETQ. The CDR3 spells CASSAGLADYEQYF. The DNA of the CDR3 is TGCGCCAGCAGCGCCGGACTAGCGGATTACGAGCAGTACTTC.

The chain uses TRBV19 and TRBJ2-7; D may be TRBD1 (6 bases). Looked up from germline, CDR1 is LNHDA and CDR2 is SQIVND (reference sequence). This CDR3 region has 13 residues. V dropped 6 bases and J dropped 0 bases, with 9 bases sitting between them. The CDR3 sequence: CASSLGGSYEQYF. The DNA of the CDR3 is TGTGCCAGTAGCCTAGGGGGCTCCTACGAGCAGTACTTC.

The table lists this clone with a few counts. The rearrangement joins TRBV7-8 to TRBJ1-5; D is uncertain. The germline gives CDR1 SGHVS, CDR2 FQNEAQ. Trimming took off 5 bases at V and 0 bases at J, with 5 bases between the two ends. The CDR3 has 13 residues. CDR3 in DNA: TGTGCCAGCAGCATTAATAGCAATCAGCCCCAGCATTTT. Translating gives CASSINSNQPQHF.

This clone occurred a few times. V is TRBV14 and J is TRBJ2-5; D may be TRBD2 (6 bases). Trimming shortened V by 5 bases and J by 4 bases, and 20 bases separated the two germline ends. Germline CDR1 SGHDN, CDR2 FVKESK. CDR3 length: 16 amino acids. The CDR3 protein is CASSRLGPVGGETQYF. CDR3 DNA sequence: TGTGCCAGCAGCAGACTTGGACCGGTGGGAGGAGAGACCCAGTACTTC.

Details on this clone: Other nucleotide sequences from this sample produce the same CDR3. This rearrangement joins TRBV2 to TRBJ1-6; tentatively, D is TRBD1 (6 bases). Germline CDR1 and CDR2: SNHLY and FYNNEI. V lost 1 base to trimming and J lost 9 bases, with 13 bases between them. The CDR3 length is 15 residues. The CDR3 DNA reads TGTGCCAGCAGTGAAGGAGGGGGATTAAGTTCACCCCTCCACTTT. This sequence encodes CASSEGGGLSSPLHF.

The rearrangement links TRBV7-7 to TRBJ2-3, with D possibly TRBD1 on 8 matching bases. V was shortened by 5 bases and J by 0 bases, with 15 bases between the two germline ends. Germline V CDR1 and CDR2: SSHAT, FNYEAQ (reference sequence). The CDR3 contains 16 residues. The CDR3 coding sequence is TGTGCCAGCAGCCCGGGGGGACAGGCTAGCACAGATACGCAGTATTTT. Amino acid sequence: CASSPGGQASTDTQYF.

The rearrangement joins TRBV7-3 to TRBJ2-1, with D possibly TRBD1 on 5 matching bases. V was clipped by 0 bases and J by 8 bases, with 8 bases between them. CDR1 is SGHTA and CDR2 is FQGTGA in the germline V gene. The CDR3 covers 13 residues. CDR3 nucleotide sequence: TGTGCCAGCAGCTTAACGTGGGGCGATGAGCAGTTCTTC. Its translation is CASSLTWGDEQFF. Based on the CDR3 plus reference TRBV7-3 and TRBJ2-1, the full variable domain is GAGVSQTPSNKVTEKGKYVELRCDPISGHTALYWYRQSLGQGPEFLIYFQGTGAADDSGLPNDRFFAVRPEGSVSTLKIQRTERGDSAVYLCASSLTWGDEQFFGPGTRLTVL.

The gene calls are TRBV19 and TRBJ2-1; tentative D call: TRBD2 (6 bases). Looked up from germline, CDR1 is LNHDA and CDR2 is SQIVND (reference sequence). V was trimmed by 1 base and J by 2 bases, leaving 6 bases between them. The CDR3 is 14 amino acids. CDR3 DNA: TGTGCCAGTAGTATAGGGGGGGCCTACAATGAGCAGTTCTTC. Protein: CASSIGGAYNEQFF.